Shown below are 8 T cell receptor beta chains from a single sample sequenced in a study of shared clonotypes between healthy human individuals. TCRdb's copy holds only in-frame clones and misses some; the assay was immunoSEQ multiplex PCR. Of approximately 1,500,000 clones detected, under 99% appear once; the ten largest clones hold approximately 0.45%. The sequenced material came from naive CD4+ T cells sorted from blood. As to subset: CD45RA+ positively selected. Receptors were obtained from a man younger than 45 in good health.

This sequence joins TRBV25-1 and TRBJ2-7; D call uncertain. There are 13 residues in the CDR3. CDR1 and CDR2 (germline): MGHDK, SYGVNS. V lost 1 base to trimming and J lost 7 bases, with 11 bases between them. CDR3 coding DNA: TGTGCCAGCAGTGAATTAAACTCCTTGGAGCAGTACTTC. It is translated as CASSELNSLEQYF.

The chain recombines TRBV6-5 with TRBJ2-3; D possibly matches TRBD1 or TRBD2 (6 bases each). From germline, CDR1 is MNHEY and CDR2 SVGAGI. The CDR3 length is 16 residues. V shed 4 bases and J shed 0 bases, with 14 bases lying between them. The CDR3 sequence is CASSFFGGQSTDTQYF. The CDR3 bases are TGTGCCAGCAGTTTTTTTGGGGGGCAGAGCACAGATACGCAGTATTTT.

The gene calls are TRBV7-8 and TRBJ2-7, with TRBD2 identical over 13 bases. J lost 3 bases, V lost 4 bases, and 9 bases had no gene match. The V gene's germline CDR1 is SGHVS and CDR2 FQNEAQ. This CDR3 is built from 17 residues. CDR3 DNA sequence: TGTGCCAGCAGCTCAGGAACTAGCGGGAGGGGGAGCTACGAGCAGTACTTC. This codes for CASSSGTSGRGSYEQYF.

The CDR3 spells CASRGKAGGNEQFF. Here the CDR3 DNA reads TGTGCCAGCAGGGGAAAGGCGGGAGGGAATGAGCAGTTCTTC. This chain uses TRBV6-6 with TRBJ2-1; TRBD2 aligns across 9 bases. The CDR3 has 14 amino acids. Germline CDR1 MNHNY, CDR2 SVGAGI (reference sequence). V lost 6 bases and J lost 7; bases outside the gene matches: 7.

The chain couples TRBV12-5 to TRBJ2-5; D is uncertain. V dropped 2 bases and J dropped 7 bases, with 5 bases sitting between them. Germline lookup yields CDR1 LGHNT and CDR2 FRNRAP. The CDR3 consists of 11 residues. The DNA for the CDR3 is TGTGCTAGTGGTTTGATGGGGACCCAGTACTTC. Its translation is CASGLMGTQYF.

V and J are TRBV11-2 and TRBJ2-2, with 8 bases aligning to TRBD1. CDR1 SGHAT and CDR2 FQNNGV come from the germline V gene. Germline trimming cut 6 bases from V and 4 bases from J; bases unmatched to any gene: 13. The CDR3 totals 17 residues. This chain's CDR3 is CASRTGEWGRVTGELFF. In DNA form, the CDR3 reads TGTGCCAGCAGGACAGGGGAGTGGGGGCGAGTCACCGGGGAGCTGTTTTTT.

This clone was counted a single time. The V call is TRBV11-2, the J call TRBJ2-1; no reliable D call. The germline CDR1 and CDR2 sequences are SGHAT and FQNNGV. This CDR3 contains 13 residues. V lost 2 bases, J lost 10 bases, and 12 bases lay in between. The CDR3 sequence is CASSLNGVVEQFF. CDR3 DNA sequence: TGTGCCAGCAGCTTAAATGGGGTAGTCGAGCAGTTCTTC.

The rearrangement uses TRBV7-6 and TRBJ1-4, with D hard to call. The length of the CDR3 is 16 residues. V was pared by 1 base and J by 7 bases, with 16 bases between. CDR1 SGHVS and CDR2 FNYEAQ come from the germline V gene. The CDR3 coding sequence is TGTGCCAGCAGCTTAGGGGGTCCGGGCGCATTTGAAAAACTGTTTTTT. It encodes CASSLGGPGAFEKLFF.